Sequencing of this T cell receptor beta chain was carried out in a study of cytomegalovirus exposure and HLA in healthy donors. As concerns this clone: Its antigen is currently unknown.

General observations from the study: As a later analysis showed, a missense DCLRE1C variant was linked to trimming of TCR beta V- and J-genes. Later work associated fewer than 20,000 TCR beta sequences with HLA alleles at 0.05 false discovery rate. Several of the most significant clusters were apparently associated with common viral pathogens in a later analysis. Productive rates of about 90% or about 30% were seen for most TCR beta V segments in an earlier analysis.

It was with 60 Vbeta and 13 Jbeta primers that the PCR ran. Produced via immunoSEQ multiplex PCR; TCRdb's table is partial and in-frame only. The table shows approximately 150,000 clones, with over 80% occurring only once. CDR3 length equals 11 residues. CDR1 and CDR2 (germline): DFQATT, SNEGSKA (reference sequence). V lost 7 bases to trimming and J lost 6 bases, with 12 bases between them. Material for sequencing was PBMCs. The chain carries TRBV20-1 and TRBJ1-2; D perhaps matches TRBD1 (5 bases). This TCR came from a woman in her twenties or thirties in good health and CMV-seronegative. In DNA, the CDR3 is TGCAGTGTGCCCAGGGATCATGGCTACACCTTC. It codes for CSVPRDHGYTF.